A single sample is the source of the 25 T cell receptor beta chains below, sequenced in a study of shared clonotypes between healthy human individuals. Measured with immunoSEQ multiplex PCR; TCRdb has only the in-frame clones, and not every one. The sample lists approximately 2,000,000 clones; less than 95% were seen once. What was sequenced was naive CD4+ T cells from PBMCs. Subset described: CD45RA+ positively selected. The receptors derive from a man between 18 and 29 years old in good health. Some clones in this sample may be carry-over from other donors' samples.

The chain joins TRBV28 to TRBJ1-2, with a tentative D call TRBD1 (6 bases). CDR3 size: 13 residues. CDR1 MDHEN and CDR2 SYDVKM come from the germline V gene. V was pared by 11 bases and J by 4 bases, with 17 bases between. The CDR3 DNA follows: TGTGCCGGCGCGGGGGGCGCGGTCTATGGCTACACCTTC. It is translated as CAGAGGAVYGYTF.

On this clone itself: The sample holds other DNA sequences that translate to the same CDR3. This sequence joins TRBV6-6 and TRBJ2-1, with no clear D. Germline loops: CDR1 MNHNY, CDR2 SVGAGI (reference sequence). The CDR3 covers 11 residues. Trimming stripped 6 bases from V and 8 bases from J, with 8 bases between. The CDR3 loop is CASSPRDEQFF. CDR3 in DNA: TGTGCCAGCAGCCCTCGGGATGAGCAGTTCTTC.

This chain connects TRBV5-1 to TRBJ2-7; weak D call: TRBD1 (6 bases). Trimming stripped 3 bases from V and 0 bases from J, with 13 bases between. CDR1 is SGHRS and CDR2 is YFSETQ in the germline V gene. The CDR3 has 15 residues. The CDR3 DNA is TGCGCCAGCAGCTCCGGTACAGGGATCTCCTACGAGCAGTACTTC. Residues: CASSSGTGISYEQYF.

A few counts support this clone. The V gene is TRBV7-3, the J gene TRBJ2-2; TRBD1 matches 8 bases. V was clipped by 4 bases and J by 6 bases; unmatched bases: 1. CDR1 is SGHTA and CDR2 is FQGTGA in the germline V gene. There are 13 residues in the CDR3. The CDR3 protein is CASSSDRAGELFF. Here the CDR3 DNA reads TGTGCCAGCAGCTCGGACAGGGCCGGGGAGCTGTTTTTT. The full variable domain, with the rest looked up from reference TRBV7-3 and TRBJ2-2, is GAGVSQTPSNKVTEKGKYVELRCDPISGHTALYWYRQSLGQGPEFLIYFQGTGAADDSGLPNDRFFAVRPEGSVSTLKIQRTERGDSAVYLCASSSDRAGELFFGEGSRLTVL.

V is TRBV7-3 and J is TRBJ2-1; TRBD1 might be the D (5 bases). This CDR3 has 15 amino acids. Germline V CDR1 and CDR2: SGHTA, FQGTGA. Trimming took off 5 bases at V and 7 bases at J, with 18 bases between the two ends. In nucleotides, the CDR3 is TGTGCCAGCAGCGCAGGTGGGGCTGGGTCAAATGAGCAGTTCTTC. Its protein is CASSAGGAGSNEQFF.

Points on this clone: The junction does not match germline at one end; this may be a read error. This chain joins TRBV7-9 and TRBJ2-1, with 9 bases identical to TRBD2. CDR1 is SEHNR and CDR2 is FQNEAQ in the germline V gene (reference sequence). The CDR3 is 13 residues long. The CDR3 DNA reads as TGTGCCAGCAGCTTAGACAGCGCGGGAGGGCGGATCTTC. This gives the protein CASSLDSAGGRIF.

The chain carries TRBV28 and TRBJ2-1, with a tentative D call TRBD1 (6 bases). Germline V gene lookup returns CDR1 MDHEN and CDR2 SYDVKM. This CDR3 has 17 amino acids. Trimming cost V 6 bases and J 1 base, with 19 bases left between them. For the CDR3, the DNA is TGTGCCAGCAGCCCCAGGGGAGCGGCCGGTTCCTACAATGAGCAGTTCTTC. Protein product: CASSPRGAAGSYNEQFF.

The genes are TRBV9 and TRBJ2-2, with no clear D. V lost 3 bases to trimming and J lost 10 bases, with 16 bases between them. CDR3 length equals 14 residues. Germline V CDR1 and CDR2: SGDLS, YYNGEE. DNA of the CDR3: TGTGCCAGCAGCGCTGACCCCATCCCGGTGGAGCTGTTTTTT. Protein sequence: CASSADPIPVELFF.

The chain couples TRBV28 to TRBJ2-3; a weak D match, TRBD1 (5 bases). V lost 5 bases and J lost 1, with 10 bases in between. The V gene's germline CDR1 is MDHEN and CDR2 SYDVKM. The CDR3 runs to 14 residues. CDR3 sequence reads: CASSVPRGTDTQYF. CDR3 DNA sequence: TGTGCCAGCAGTGTCCCCAGGGGCACAGATACGCAGTATTTT.

V is TRBV5-4 and J is TRBJ2-1; D is uncertain. The CDR3 covers 14 residues. From germline, CDR1 is SGHNT and CDR2 YYREEE (reference sequence). Trimming took 0 bases from V and 3 from J, leaving 7 bases between them. CDR3 DNA: TGTGCCAGCAGCTTGGCTATGGGCTACAATGAGCAGTTCTTC. Amino acid sequence: CASSLAMGYNEQFF.

This chain joins TRBV21-1 and TRBJ1-4. TRBV21-1 constitutes a pseudogene. CDR3 length: 15 residues. DNA for the CDR3: TGTGCCAGCAGCTCCCGAATAAACGACAATGAAAAACTGTTTTTT. As protein: CASSSRINDNEKLFF.

The chain uses TRBV28 and TRBJ2-1, with TRBD2 matching 8 bases. Germline values: CDR1 MDHEN, CDR2 SYDVKM. The CDR3 totals 15 residues. J lost 0 bases, V lost 5 bases, and 3 bases had no gene match. CDR3 loop: CASSIAGRSYNEQFF. The CDR3, as DNA: TGTGCCAGCAGTATAGCGGGACGCTCCTACAATGAGCAGTTCTTC.

The rearrangement uses TRBV30 and TRBJ1-3; the D is unclear. The germline V gene has CDR1 GTSNPN and CDR2 SVGIG (reference sequence). The germline V and J ends were trimmed by 0 bases and 2 bases, with 8 bases remaining between them. This CDR3 region has 14 residues. The CDR3 DNA reads as TGTGCCTGGAGTGTACTATATCCTGGAAACACCATATATTTT. Amino acid sequence: CAWSVLYPGNTIYF.

The chain combines TRBV5-4 with TRBJ2-2, with 9 bases fitting TRBD1. The CDR3 is 15 amino acids. CDR1 SGHNT and CDR2 YYREEE come from the germline V gene (reference sequence). V was clipped by 1 base and J by 4 bases; unmatched bases: 2. The DNA of the CDR3 is TGTGCCAGCAGCTTGAACAGGGGGCCCACCGGGGAGCTGTTTTTT. The encoded protein is CASSLNRGPTGELFF.

This clone was counted only a few times. The chain uses TRBV21-1 and TRBJ1-1. TRBV21-1 corresponds to a pseudogene. CDR3 size: 15 residues. The CDR3 protein is CASSKEEGSNTEAFF. The CDR3, as DNA: TGTGCCAGCAGCAAAGAGGAGGGATCGAACACTGAAGCTTTCTTT.

On this clone: A read error may account for a junction end that differs from germline. The CDR3 reads CAGSLRRQGYGYTF. DNA of the CDR3: TGTGCCGGCAGTTTAAGGAGACAGGGTTATGGCTACACCTTC. The V call is TRBV28, the J call TRBJ1-2; 7 nucleotides agree with TRBD1. Germline V gene data show CDR1 as MDHEN and CDR2 as SYDVKM. The CDR3 runs to 14 residues.

The chain has TRBV10-1 and TRBJ2-3; TRBD2 agrees at 7 bases. This CDR3 spans 16 amino acids. V was pared by 3 bases and J by 2 bases, with 8 bases of the junction left unmatched. In germline, CDR1 is WNHNN, CDR2 SYGVQD (reference sequence). The CDR3 sequence: CASSDRLARDTDTQYF. The CDR3 nucleotides are TGCGCCAGCAGTGATCGACTAGCTCGGGACACAGATACGCAGTATTTT.

The chain has TRBV7-9 and TRBJ1-4; 8 bases align to TRBD1. CDR3 length equals 14 residues. V was clipped by 5 bases and J by 10 bases; unmatched bases: 9. CDR1 is SEHNR and CDR2 is FQNEAQ in the germline V gene (reference sequence). This CDR3 is CASSLGQGFAKLFF. The CDR3 bases are TGTGCCAGCAGCCTCGGACAGGGTTTTGCAAAACTGTTTTTT.

The rearrangement joins TRBV9 to TRBJ2-3; 10 nucleotides align to TRBD1. The length of the CDR3 is 14 residues. The V and J ends lost 3 bases and 3 bases, in that order; junction bases with no gene match: 1. The germline V gene has CDR1 SGDLS and CDR2 YYNGEE. In DNA, the CDR3 is TGTGCCAGCAGCGCGGGACAGGGGACAGATACGCAGTATTTT. Its translation is CASSAGQGTDTQYF.

J is TRBJ2-1 and V is TRBV6-5, with 12 bases aligning to TRBD1. Germline lookup yields CDR1 MNHEY and CDR2 SVGAGI. The V and J ends lost 6 bases and 7 bases, in that order; junction bases with no gene match: 7. This CDR3 has 15 amino acids. This CDR3 is CASSGGQGALNEQFF. The CDR3 DNA sequence: TGTGCCAGCAGCGGGGGACAGGGGGCGCTTAATGAGCAGTTCTTC.

J is TRBJ1-2 and V is TRBV19, with 7 bases matching TRBD1. This CDR3 has 16 residues. The ends lost 3 bases at V and 4 bases at J; junction bases unmatched: 11. From germline, CDR1 is LNHDA and CDR2 SQIVND (reference sequence). The CDR3 is CASSMFAGTAPYGYTF. DNA of the CDR3: TGTGCCAGTAGTATGTTCGCCGGGACAGCCCCCTATGGCTACACCTTC.

This clone was detected a few times. Other DNA sequences of this sample code for an identical CDR3. The chain has TRBV30 and TRBJ2-5, with D hard to call. V lost 2 bases and J 2 bases, leaving 3 bases between the germline ends. The germline gives CDR1 GTSNPN, CDR2 SVGIG (reference sequence). The CDR3 is 11 amino acids. CDR3 DNA: TGTGCCTGGAGTCGTCAAGAGACCCAGTACTTC. Protein product: CAWSRQETQYF.

This CDR3 is CATDTGRTGYTF. CDR3 in DNA: TGTGCCACAGACACCGGCAGGACGGGCTACACCTTC. This chain links TRBV6-1 with TRBJ1-2; D gene unclear. V lost 10 bases, J lost 8 bases, and 17 bases lay in between. This CDR3 region has 12 residues. Germline V gene lookup returns CDR1 MNHNS and CDR2 SASEGT.

The CDR3 protein is CASINSGRTGELFF. The CDR3 nucleotides are TGTGCCAGCATAAATAGCGGGAGAACCGGGGAGCTGTTTTTT. This rearrangement joins TRBV6-6 to TRBJ2-2; 9 bases are shared with TRBD2. Germline V CDR1 and CDR2: MNHNY, SVGAGI (reference sequence). This CDR3 is 14 amino acids long. J was trimmed by 5 bases and V by 7 bases; bases with no gene match: 5.

This clone was detected a few times. This chain connects TRBV6-5 to TRBJ1-1; 8 positions match TRBD1. This CDR3 is built from 12 residues. V lost 4 bases to trimming and J lost 10 bases; unmatched junction nucleotides: 5. CDR1 is MNHEY and CDR2 is SVGAGI in the germline V gene. This chain's CDR3 is CASSSIQGGAFF. The CDR3 DNA is TGTGCCAGCAGTTCAATACAGGGGGGAGCTTTCTTT.